What follows are 10 T cell receptor beta chains derived from one specimen sequenced in a study of control samples from healthy donors and cancer patients. Profiling relied on immunoSEQ multiplex PCR, and the TCRdb table lists in-frame clones only, not all of them. The data contain over 85,000 clones, 92% of them seen just once; the ten biggest clones take up over 2%. Sequencing was carried out using blood. These receptors all stem from a woman younger than 30 in good health.

V usage is TRBV7-2 and J usage is TRBJ1-1; D is ambiguous. With 5 bases removed from V and 10 bases from J, the gap between germline ends came to 14 bases. The CDR3 sequence is 12 residues long. Germline CDR1 SGHTA, CDR2 FQGNSA. The CDR3 bases are TGTGCCAGCAGCGAGAGGGCGCGGGGAGCTTTCTTT. Its translation is CASSERARGAFF.

The rearrangement uses TRBV30 and TRBJ1-2; no reliable D call. Trimming left V 3 bases short and J 3 bases short, with 5 bases between. The CDR3 has 11 residues. CDR1 GTSNPN and CDR2 SVGIG come from the germline V gene (reference sequence). The CDR3: CAWRGYYGYTF. The DNA for the CDR3 is TGTGCCTGGAGAGGTTACTATGGCTACACCTTC.

The V and J genes are TRBV12-3 or TRBV12-4 and TRBJ2-2, with D perhaps matching TRBD2 (6 bases). The CDR3 length is 13 residues. Trimming stripped 9 bases from V and 1 base from J, with 9 bases between. Here the CDR3 DNA reads TGTGCCAGTAATAGCGGGAACACCGGGGAGCTGTTTTTT. Protein product: CASNSGNTGELFF.

This chain uses TRBV27 with TRBJ1-6; D is possibly TRBD1 (6 bases). Germline assignment: CDR1 MNHEY and CDR2 SMNVEV (reference sequence). V was pared by 6 bases and J by 6 bases, with 15 bases between. This CDR3 has 15 amino acids. This CDR3 reads CASRSQGSPNSPLHF. CDR3 sequence (DNA): TGTGCCAGCAGGAGCCAGGGGAGTCCTAATTCACCCCTCCACTTT.

The chain couples TRBV19 to TRBJ2-7; D might be TRBD1 or TRBD2, each matching 6 bases. This CDR3 has 16 residues. Per germline, CDR1 LNHDA and CDR2 SQIVND (reference sequence). V was cut by 6 bases and J by 5 bases, with 23 bases left in between. The CDR3 region has the DNA TGTGCCAGTAGGATCGGGGGCGGGGAATATGCGCACGAGCAGTACTTC. Translation gives CASRIGGGEYAHEQYF.

The rearrangement links TRBV28 to TRBJ1-2; a possible D gene is TRBD1 (5 bases). CDR1 and CDR2 from the germline V gene are MDHEN and SYDVKM. This CDR3 contains 14 residues. With 6 bases removed from V and 8 bases from J, the gap between germline ends came to 19 bases. CDR3 sequence (DNA): TGTGCCAGCAGATCAAATTCAGGGAATAGAGGCTACACCTTC. Translated, it gives CASRSNSGNRGYTF.

The chain recombines TRBV10-2 with TRBJ1-2; no clear D gene. Looked up from germline, CDR1 is WSHSY and CDR2 is SAAADI. The CDR3 totals 11 residues. With 3 bases removed from V and 8 bases from J, the gap between germline ends came to 7 bases. CDR3 residues: CASSDGRGYTF. The CDR3 nucleotides read TGCGCCAGCAGTGACGGTAGAGGCTACACCTTC.

The chain employs TRBV7-9 and TRBJ1-1; 8 bases fit TRBD1. Trimming took 6 bases from V and 11 from J; bases not matched to a gene: 14. The V gene's germline CDR1 is SEHNR and CDR2 FQNEAQ (reference sequence). CDR3 length: 14 residues. The CDR3: CASSSTPQGAKAFF. As DNA, the CDR3 is TGTGCCAGCAGTTCCACACCCCAGGGGGCTAAGGCTTTCTTT.

A few counts support this clone. The rearrangement joins TRBV6-1 to TRBJ1-5; D gene unclear. V shed 3 bases and J shed 0 bases, with 9 bases lying between them. The length of the CDR3 is 15 residues. Germline values: CDR1 MNHNS, CDR2 SASEGT. The CDR3 region is CASSDRRPSNQPQHF. The CDR3 DNA reads TGTGCCAGCAGTGACAGAAGACCTAGCAATCAGCCCCAGCATTTT.

J is TRBJ1-1 and V is TRBV5-4; perhaps TRBD1 as D (6 bases). The germline CDR1 and CDR2 sequences are SGHNT and YYREEE (reference sequence). This CDR3 is built from 14 residues. Trimming left V 3 bases short and J 1 base short, with 10 bases between. The CDR3 nucleotides are TGTGCCAGCAGCTCCGGGACATCGAACACTGAAGCTTTCTTT. It translates to CASSSGTSNTEAFF.